This is a list of T cell receptor beta chains from one sample in a study of blood T cell repertoires in COVID-19. Sequencing used immunoSEQ multiplex PCR; TCRdb keeps in-frame clones, though not all of them. The data show some 150,000 clones, about three quarters seen once. Material for sequencing was peripheral blood. These receptors were taken from a man older than 75 with acute or convalescent COVID-19. CDR3s leave out the opening cysteine and the closing phenylalanine or tryptophan. The order of the fields is J gene, V gene, D gene, CDR3 protein. The D gene is left open where the match is weak.

j_gene: TRBJ1-2; v_gene: TRBV5-1; d_gene: TRBD1; CDR3aa: ASSLDQGGGYT
j_gene: TRBJ1-6; v_gene: TRBV4-1; d_gene: .; CDR3aa: ASSQGRLGGVGSPLH
j_gene: TRBJ2-1; v_gene: TRBV21-1; d_gene: .; CDR3aa: ASSKGADPNFNEQF
j_gene: TRBJ1-3; v_gene: TRBV6-5; d_gene: .; CDR3aa: ASSTTAGADTIY
j_gene: TRBJ2-7; v_gene: TRBV10-3; d_gene: TRBD1; CDR3aa: AISQPGQLRDEQY
j_gene: TRBJ2-5; v_gene: TRBV6-5; d_gene: TRBD1; CDR3aa: ASRVGTAQETQY
j_gene: TRBJ1-4; v_gene: TRBV11-2; d_gene: TRBD1; CDR3aa: ASRNPGGREKLF
j_gene: TRBJ2-1; v_gene: TRBV5-1; d_gene: TRBD2; CDR3aa: ASSLPGLAANEQF
j_gene: TRBJ2-3; v_gene: TRBV7-2; d_gene: TRBD2; CDR3aa: ASSAGARGEKDTQY
j_gene: TRBJ2-3; v_gene: TRBV4-1; d_gene: .; CDR3aa: ASSQQATADTQY